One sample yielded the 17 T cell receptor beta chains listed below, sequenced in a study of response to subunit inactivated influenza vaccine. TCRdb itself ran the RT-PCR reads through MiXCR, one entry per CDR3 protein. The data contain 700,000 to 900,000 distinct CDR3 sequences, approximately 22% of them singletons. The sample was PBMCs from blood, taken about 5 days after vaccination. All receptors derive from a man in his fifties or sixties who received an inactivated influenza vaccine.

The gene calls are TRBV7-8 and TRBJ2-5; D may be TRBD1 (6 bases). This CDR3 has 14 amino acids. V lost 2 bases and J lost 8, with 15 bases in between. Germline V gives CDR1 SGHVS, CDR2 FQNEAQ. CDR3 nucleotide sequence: TGTGCCAGCAGCTTAAGGGGGTCGGAGGATACCCAGTACTTC. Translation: CASSLRGSEDTQYF.

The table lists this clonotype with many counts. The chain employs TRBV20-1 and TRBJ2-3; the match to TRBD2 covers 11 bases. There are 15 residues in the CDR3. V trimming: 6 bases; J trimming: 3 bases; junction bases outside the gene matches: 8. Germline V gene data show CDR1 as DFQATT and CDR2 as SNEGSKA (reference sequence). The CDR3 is CSASLAGGSTDTQYF. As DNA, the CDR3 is TGCAGTGCGTCGCTAGCGGGAGGAAGTACAGATACGCAGTATTTT.

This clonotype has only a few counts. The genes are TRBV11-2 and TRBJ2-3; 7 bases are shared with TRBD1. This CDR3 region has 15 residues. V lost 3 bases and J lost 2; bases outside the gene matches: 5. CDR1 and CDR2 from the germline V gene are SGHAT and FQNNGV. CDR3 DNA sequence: TGTGCCAGCAGCTTCCTGACAGGGCCCACAGATACGCAGTATTTT. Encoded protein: CASSFLTGPTDTQYF.

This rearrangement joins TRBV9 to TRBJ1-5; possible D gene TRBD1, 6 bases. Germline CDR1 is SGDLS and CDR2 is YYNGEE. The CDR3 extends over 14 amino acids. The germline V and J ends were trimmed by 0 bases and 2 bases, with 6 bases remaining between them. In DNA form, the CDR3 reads TGTGCCAGCAGCGTAGAGGGGGGCAATCAGCCCCAGCATTTT. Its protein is CASSVEGGNQPQHF. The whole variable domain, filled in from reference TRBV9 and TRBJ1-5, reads DSGVTQTPKHLITATGQRVTLRCSPRSGDLSVYWYQQSLDQGLQFLIQYYNGEERAKGNILERFSAQQFPDLHSELNLSSLELGDSALYFCASSVEGGNQPQHFGDGTRLSIL.

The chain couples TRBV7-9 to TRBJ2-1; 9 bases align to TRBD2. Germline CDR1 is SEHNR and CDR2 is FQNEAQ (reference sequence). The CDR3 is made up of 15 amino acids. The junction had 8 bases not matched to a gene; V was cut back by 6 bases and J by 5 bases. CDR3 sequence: CASSLLAGTNNEQFF. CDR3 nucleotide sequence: TGTGCCAGCAGTCTACTAGCGGGTACAAACAATGAGCAGTTCTTC. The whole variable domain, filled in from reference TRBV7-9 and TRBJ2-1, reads DTGVSQNPRHKITKRGQNVTFRCDPISEHNRLYWYRQTLGQGPEFLTYFQNEAQLEKSRLLSDRFSAERPKGSFSTLEIQRTEQGDSAMYLCASSLLAGTNNEQFFGPGTRLTVL.

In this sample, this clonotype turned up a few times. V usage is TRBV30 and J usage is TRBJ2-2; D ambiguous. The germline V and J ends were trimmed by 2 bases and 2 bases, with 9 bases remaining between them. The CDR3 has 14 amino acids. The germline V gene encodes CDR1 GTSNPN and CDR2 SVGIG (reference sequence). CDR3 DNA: TGTGCCTGGAGTAGGGCAGCTAACACCGGGGAGCTGTTTTTT. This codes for CAWSRAANTGELFF.

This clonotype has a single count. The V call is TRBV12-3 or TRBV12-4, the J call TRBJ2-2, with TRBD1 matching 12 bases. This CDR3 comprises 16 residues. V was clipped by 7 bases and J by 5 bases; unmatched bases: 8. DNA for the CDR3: TGTGCCAGCACCGGGACAGGGGGCCTCTCTACCGGGGAGCTGTTTTTT. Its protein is CASTGTGGLSTGELFF.

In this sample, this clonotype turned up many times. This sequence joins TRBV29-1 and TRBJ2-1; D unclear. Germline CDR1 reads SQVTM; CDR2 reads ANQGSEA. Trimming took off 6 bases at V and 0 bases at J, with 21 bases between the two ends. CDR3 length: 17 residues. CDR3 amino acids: CSVQPHPLSSSYNEQFF. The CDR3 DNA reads TGCAGCGTCCAACCCCACCCGCTCAGCAGCTCCTACAATGAGCAGTTCTTC.

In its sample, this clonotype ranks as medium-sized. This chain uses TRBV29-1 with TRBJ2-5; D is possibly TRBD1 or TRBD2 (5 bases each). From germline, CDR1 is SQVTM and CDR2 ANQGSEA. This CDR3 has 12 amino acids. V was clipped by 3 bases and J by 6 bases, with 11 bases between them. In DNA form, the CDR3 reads TGCAGCGTTGAGGGGGATAGGCAGACCCAGTACTTC. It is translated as CSVEGDRQTQYF.

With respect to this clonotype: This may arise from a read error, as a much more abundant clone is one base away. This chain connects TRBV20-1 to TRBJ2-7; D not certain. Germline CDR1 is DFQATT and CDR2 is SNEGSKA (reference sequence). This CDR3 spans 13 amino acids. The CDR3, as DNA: TGCAGTGCCCAGGACCGCCCCTCCTACAAGCAGTACTTC. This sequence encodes CSAQDRPSYKQYF.

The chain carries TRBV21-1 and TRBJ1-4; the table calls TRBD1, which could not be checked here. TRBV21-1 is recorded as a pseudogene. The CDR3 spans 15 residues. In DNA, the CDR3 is TGTGCCAGCAGCCCCCGAGACAGTAAGAATGAAAAACTGTTTTTT. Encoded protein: CASSPRDSKNEKLFF.

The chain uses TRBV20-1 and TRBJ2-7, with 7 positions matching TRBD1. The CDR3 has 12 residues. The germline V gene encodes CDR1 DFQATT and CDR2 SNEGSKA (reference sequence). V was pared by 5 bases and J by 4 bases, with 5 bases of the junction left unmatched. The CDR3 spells CSAGTEKYEQYF. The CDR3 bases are TGCAGTGCTGGGACAGAAAAATACGAGCAGTACTTC.

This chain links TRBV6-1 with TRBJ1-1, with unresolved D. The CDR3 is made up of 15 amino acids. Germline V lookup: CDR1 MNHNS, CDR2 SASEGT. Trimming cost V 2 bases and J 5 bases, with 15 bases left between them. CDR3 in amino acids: CASSEIGVRGTEAFF. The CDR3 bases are TGTGCCAGCAGTGAAATTGGTGTTCGAGGAACTGAAGCTTTCTTT.

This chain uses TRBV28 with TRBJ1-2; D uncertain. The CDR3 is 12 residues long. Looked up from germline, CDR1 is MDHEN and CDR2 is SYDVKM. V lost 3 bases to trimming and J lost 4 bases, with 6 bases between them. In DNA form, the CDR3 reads TGTGCCAGCAGTTTGGCAGCCTATGGCTACACCTTC. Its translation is CASSLAAYGYTF.

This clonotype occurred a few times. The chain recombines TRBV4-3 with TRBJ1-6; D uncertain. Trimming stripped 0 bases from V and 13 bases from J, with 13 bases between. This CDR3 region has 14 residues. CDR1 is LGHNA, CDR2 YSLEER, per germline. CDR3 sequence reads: CASSQDLGLTPLHF. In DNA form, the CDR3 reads TGCGCCAGCAGCCAAGATCTAGGACTGACTCCCCTCCACTTT.

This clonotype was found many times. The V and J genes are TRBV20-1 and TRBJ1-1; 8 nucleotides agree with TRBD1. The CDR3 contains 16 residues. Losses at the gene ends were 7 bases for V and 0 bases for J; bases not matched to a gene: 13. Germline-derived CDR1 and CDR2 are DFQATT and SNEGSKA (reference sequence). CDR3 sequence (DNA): TGCAGTGAGGCCCCAGGGGGCGCAGGGATGAACACTGAAGCTTTCTTT. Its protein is CSEAPGGAGMNTEAFF.

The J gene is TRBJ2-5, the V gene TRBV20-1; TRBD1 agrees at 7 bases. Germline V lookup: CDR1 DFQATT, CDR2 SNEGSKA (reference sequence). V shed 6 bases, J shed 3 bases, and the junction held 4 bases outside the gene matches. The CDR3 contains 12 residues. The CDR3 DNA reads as TGCAGTGCGGGGACAGTAAAAGAGACCCAGTACTTC. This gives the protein CSAGTVKETQYF.